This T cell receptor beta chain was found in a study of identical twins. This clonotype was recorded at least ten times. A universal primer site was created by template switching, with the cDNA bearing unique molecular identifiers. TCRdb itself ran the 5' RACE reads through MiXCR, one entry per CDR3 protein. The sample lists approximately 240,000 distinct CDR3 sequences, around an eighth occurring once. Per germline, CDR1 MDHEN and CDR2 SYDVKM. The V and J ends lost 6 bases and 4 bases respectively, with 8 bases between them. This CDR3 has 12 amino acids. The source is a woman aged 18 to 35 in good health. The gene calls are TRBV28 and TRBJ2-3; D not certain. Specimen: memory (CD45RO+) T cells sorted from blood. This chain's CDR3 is CASSLVADTQYF. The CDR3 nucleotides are TGTGCCAGCAGCCTCGTTGCAGATACGCAGTATTTT.